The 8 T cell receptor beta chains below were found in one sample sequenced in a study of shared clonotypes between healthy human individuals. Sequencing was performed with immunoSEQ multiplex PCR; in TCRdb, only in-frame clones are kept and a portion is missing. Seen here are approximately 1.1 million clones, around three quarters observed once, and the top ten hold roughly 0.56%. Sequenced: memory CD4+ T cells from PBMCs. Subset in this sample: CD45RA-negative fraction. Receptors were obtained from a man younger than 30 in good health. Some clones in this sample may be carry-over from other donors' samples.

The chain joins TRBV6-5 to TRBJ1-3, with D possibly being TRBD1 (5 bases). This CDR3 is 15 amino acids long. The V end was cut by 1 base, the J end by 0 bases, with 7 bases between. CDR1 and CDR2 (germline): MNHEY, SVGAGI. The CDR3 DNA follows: TGTGCCAGCAGTTACTGGGGGGGCTCTGGAAACACCATATATTTT. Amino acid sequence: CASSYWGGSGNTIYF.

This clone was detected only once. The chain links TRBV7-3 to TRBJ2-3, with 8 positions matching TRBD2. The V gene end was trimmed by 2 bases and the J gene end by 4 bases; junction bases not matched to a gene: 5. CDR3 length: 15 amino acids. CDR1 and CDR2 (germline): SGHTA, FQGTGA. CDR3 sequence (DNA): TGTGCCAGCAGCTTACGGGAGGGGTATTCAGATACGCAGTATTTT. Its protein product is CASSLREGYSDTQYF. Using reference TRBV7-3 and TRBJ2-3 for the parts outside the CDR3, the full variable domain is GAGVSQTPSNKVTEKGKYVELRCDPISGHTALYWYRQSLGQGPEFLIYFQGTGAADDSGLPNDRFFAVRPEGSVSTLKIQRTERGDSAVYLCASSLREGYSDTQYFGPGTRLTVL.

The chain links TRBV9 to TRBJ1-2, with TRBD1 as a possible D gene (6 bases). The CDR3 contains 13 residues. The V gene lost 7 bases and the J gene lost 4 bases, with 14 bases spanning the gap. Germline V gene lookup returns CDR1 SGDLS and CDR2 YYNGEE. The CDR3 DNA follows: TGTGCCAGCCGGGCCGGGGGCGGCTATGGCTACACCTTC. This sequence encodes CASRAGGGYGYTF.

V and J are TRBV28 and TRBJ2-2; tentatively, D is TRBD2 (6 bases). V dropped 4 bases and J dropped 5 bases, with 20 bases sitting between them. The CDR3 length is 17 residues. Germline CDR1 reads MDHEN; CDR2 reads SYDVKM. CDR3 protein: CASSSSSGRGSTGELFF. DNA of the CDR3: TGTGCCAGCAGTTCCTCATCTGGACGGGGGTCTACCGGGGAGCTGTTTTTT.

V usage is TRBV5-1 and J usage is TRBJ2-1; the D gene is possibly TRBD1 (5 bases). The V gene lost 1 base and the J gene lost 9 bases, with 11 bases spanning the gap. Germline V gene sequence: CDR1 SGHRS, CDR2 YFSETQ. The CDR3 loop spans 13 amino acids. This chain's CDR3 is CASSLNRQGEQFF. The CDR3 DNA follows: TGCGCCAGCAGCTTGAACCGGCAGGGTGAGCAGTTCTTC.

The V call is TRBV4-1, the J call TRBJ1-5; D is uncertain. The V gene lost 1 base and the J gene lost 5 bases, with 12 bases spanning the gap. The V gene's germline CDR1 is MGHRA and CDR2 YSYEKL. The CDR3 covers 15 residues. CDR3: CASSQGPEPYQPQHF. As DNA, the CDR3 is TGCGCCAGCAGCCAAGGCCCGGAGCCTTATCAGCCCCAGCATTTT.

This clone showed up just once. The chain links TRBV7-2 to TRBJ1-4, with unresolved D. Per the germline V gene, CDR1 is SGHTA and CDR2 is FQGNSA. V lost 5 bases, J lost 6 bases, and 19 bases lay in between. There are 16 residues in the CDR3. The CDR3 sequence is CASSLRTGWADEKLFF. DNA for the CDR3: TGTGCCAGCAGCCTAAGGACGGGATGGGCGGATGAAAAACTGTTTTTT.

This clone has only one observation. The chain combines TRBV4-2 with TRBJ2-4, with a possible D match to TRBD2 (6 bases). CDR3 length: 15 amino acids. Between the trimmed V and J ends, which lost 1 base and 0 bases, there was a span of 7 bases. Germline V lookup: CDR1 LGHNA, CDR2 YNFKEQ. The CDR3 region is CASSQGGVAKNIQYF. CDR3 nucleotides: TGTGCCAGCAGCCAAGGGGGGGTAGCCAAAAACATTCAGTACTTC.